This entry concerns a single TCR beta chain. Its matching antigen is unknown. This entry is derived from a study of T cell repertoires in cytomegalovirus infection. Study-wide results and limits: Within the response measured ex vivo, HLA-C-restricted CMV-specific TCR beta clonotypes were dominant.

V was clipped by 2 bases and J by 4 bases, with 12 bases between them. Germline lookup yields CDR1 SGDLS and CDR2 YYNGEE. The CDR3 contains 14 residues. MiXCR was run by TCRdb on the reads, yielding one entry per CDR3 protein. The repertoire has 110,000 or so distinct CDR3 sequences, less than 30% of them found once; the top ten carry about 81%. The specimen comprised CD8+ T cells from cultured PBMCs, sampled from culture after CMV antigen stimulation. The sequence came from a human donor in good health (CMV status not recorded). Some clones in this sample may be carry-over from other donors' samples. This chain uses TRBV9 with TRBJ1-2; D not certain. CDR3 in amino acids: CASSVLTLGYGYTF. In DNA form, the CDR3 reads TGTGCCAGCAGCGTTCTGACTCTAGGCTATGGCTACACCTTC.